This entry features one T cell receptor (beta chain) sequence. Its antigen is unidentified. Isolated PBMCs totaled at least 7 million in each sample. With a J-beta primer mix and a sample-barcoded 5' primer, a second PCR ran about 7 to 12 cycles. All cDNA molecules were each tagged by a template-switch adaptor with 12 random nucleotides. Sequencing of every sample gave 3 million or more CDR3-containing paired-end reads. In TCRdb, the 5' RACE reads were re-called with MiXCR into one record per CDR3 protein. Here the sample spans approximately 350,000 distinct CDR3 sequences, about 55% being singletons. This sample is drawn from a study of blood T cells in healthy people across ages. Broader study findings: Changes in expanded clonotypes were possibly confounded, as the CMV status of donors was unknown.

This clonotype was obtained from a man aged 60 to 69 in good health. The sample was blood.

DNA for the CDR3: TGCGCCAGCAGCCAAAGTATACTAGCGGGAGTGAAGGCAGATACGCAGTATTTT. Amino acids: CASSQSILAGVKADTQYF. The V call is TRBV4-1, the J call TRBJ2-3; 11 bases line up with TRBD2. Germline loops: CDR1 MGHRA, CDR2 YSYEKL. This CDR3 has 18 residues. J gave up 4 bases and V 2 bases, and 11 bases lay outside the gene matches.